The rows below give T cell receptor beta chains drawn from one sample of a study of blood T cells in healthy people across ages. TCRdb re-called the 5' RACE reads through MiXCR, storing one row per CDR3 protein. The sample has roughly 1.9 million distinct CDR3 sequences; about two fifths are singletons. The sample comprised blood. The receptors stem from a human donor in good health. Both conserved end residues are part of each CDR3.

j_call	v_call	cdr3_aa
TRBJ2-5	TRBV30	CAWSVHGETQYF
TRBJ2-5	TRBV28	CASSFARDRGKQETQYF
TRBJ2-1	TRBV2	CASRRQGHEQFF
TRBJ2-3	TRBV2	CASNLAADSDTQYF
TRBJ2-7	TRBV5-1	CASSPLGTEGEQYF
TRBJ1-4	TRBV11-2	CASSFRGVDEKLFF
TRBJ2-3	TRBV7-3	CASSLNNQADTQYF
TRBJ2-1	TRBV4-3	CASSPRRRLAGPGGNEQFF
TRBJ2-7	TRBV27	CASSPLTGGTYEQYF
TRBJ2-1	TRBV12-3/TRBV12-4	CASSFSGEIEQFF
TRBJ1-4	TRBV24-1	CATSDPKDRGNEKLFF
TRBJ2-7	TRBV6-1	CASSRTLISYEQYF
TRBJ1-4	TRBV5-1	CASSSGQALNEKLFF
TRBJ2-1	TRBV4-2	CASSQLPSRQGSENEQFF
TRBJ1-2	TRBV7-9	CASSLAGGQYGYTF
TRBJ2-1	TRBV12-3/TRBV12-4	CASSWAVRYNEQFF
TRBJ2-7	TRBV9	CASSEGGSGVYEQYF
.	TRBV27	CASSDLAGEPHEQYF
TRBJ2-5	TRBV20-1	CSARVDWLQETQYF
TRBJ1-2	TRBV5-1	CASSLELATSYGYTF
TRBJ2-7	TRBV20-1	CSAKGLTYEQYF
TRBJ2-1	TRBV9	CASSAFPSYNEQFF
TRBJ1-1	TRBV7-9	CASSLRGGKAFF
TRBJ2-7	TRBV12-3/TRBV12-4	CASSYITPRYEQYF
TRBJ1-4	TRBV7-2	CASSLARGAQFF
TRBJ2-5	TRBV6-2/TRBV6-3	CASSYVTSGQETQYF
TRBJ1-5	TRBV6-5	CAGSSHGGLNQPQHF
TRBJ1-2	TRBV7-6	CASSSGPKSDGYTF
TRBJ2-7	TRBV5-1	CASSTKGGASYEQYF